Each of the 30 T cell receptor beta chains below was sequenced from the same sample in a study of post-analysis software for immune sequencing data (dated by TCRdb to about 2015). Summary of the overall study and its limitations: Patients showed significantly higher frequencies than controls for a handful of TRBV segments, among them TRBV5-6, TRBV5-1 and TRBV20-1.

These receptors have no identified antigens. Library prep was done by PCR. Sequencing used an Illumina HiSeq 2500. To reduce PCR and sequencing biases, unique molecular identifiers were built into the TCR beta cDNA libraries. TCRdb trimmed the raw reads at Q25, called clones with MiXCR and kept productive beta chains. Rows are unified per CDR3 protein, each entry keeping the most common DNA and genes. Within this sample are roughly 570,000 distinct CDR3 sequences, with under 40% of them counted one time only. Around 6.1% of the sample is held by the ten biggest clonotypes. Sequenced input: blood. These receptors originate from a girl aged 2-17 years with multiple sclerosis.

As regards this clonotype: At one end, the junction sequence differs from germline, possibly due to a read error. The CDR3 here is CASSLEQGTDTQYF. The CDR3 coding sequence is TGTGCTAGCAGCTTAGAACAGGGGACAGATACGCAGTATTTT. The chain has TRBV7-7 and TRBJ2-3; 7 positions agree with TRBD1. CDR3 length: 14 residues. CDR1 and CDR2 from the germline V gene are SSHAT and FNYEAQ (reference sequence).

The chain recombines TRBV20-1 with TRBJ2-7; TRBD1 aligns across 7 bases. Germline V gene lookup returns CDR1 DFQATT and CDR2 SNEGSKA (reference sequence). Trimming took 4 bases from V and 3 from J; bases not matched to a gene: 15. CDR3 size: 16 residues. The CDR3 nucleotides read TGCAGTGCTACCGCCTACGGACAGGAGAACTACTACGAGCAGTACTTC. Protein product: CSATAYGQENYYEQYF.

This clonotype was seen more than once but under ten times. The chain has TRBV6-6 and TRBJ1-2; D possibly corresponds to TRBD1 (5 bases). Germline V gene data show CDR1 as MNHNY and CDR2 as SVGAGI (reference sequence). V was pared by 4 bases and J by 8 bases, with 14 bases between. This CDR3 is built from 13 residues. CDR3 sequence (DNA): TGTGCCAGCAGTTCCTCGGGGGGTTGGGGCTACACCTTC. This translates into CASSSSGGWGYTF.

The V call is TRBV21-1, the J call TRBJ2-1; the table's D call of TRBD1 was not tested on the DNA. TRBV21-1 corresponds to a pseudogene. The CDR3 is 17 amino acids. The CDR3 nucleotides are TGTGCCAGCAGCAAGCAGGTCAGGGGGCATTTGAGGAATGAGCAGTTCTTC. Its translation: CASSKQVRGHLRNEQFF.

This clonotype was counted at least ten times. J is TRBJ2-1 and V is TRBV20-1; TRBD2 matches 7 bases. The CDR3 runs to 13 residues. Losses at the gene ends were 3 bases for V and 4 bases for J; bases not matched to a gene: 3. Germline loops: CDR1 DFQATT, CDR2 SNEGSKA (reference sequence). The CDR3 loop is CSARGGSYNEQFF. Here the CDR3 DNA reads TGCAGTGCTAGGGGCGGGAGTTACAATGAGCAGTTCTTC.

CDR3 in amino acids: CAIRGTEYNEQFF. CDR3 nucleotides: TGTGCCATCAGGGGGACAGAATACAATGAGCAGTTCTTC. The chain couples TRBV10-3 to TRBJ2-1; 7 bases fit TRBD1. CDR1 ENHRY and CDR2 SYGVKD come from the germline V gene. V lost 6 bases to trimming and J lost 4 bases; unmatched junction nucleotides: 3. The CDR3 is made up of 13 amino acids.

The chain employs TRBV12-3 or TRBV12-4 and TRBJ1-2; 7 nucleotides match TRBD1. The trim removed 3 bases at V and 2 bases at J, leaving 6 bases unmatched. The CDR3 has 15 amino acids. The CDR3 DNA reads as TGTGCCAGCAGTTTCGGGGACAGTATAAACTATGGCTACACCTTC. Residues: CASSFGDSINYGYTF.

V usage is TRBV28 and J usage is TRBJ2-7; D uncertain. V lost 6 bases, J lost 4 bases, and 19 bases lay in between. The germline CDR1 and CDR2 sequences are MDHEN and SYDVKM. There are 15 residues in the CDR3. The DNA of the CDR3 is TGTGCCAGCAGCCCCGGAGTGAGACTCCCGTACGAGCAGTACTTC. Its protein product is CASSPGVRLPYEQYF.

This CDR3 reads CASSWTGTGGDEQFF. The CDR3, as DNA: TGCGCCAGCAGCTGGACCGGGACAGGGGGCGACGAGCAGTTCTTC. The chain employs TRBV5-1 and TRBJ2-1; 12 nucleotides align to TRBD1. Germline assignment: CDR1 SGHRS and CDR2 YFSETQ. V lost 3 bases, J lost 10 bases, and 8 bases stayed unmatched. This CDR3 has 15 amino acids.

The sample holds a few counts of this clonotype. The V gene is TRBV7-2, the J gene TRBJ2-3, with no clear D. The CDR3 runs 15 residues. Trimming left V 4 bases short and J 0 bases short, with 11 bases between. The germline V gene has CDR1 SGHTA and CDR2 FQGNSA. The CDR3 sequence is CASSSPPTSTDTQYF. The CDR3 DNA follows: TGTGCCAGCAGCTCGCCCCCGACCAGCACAGATACGCAGTATTTT.

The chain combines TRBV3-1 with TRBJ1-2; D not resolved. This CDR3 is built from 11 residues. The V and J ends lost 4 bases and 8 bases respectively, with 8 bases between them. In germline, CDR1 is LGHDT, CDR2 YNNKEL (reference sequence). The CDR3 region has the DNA TGTGCCAGCAGCCGGGATGGCGGCTACACCTTC. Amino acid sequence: CASSRDGGYTF.

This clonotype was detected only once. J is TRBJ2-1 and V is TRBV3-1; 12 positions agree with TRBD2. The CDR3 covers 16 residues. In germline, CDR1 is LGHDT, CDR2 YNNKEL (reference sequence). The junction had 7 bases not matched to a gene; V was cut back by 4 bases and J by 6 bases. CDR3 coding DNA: TGTGCCAGCAGCCCCGAACCGACTAGCGGGGGCAATGAGCAGTTCTTC. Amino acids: CASSPEPTSGGNEQFF.

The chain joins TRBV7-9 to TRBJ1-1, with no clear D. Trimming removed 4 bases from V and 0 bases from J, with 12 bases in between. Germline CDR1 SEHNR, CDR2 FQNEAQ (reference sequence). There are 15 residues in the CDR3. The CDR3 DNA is TGTGCCAGCAGCTCGACCAGACTCATGAACACTGAAGCTTTCTTT. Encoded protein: CASSSTRLMNTEAFF.

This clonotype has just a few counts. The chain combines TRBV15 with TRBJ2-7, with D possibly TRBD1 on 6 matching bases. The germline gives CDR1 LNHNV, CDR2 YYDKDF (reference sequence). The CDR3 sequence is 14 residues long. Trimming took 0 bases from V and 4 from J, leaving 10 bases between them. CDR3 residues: CATSREPGQYEQYF. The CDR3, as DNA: TGTGCCACCAGCAGAGAACCCGGACAGTACGAGCAGTACTTC.

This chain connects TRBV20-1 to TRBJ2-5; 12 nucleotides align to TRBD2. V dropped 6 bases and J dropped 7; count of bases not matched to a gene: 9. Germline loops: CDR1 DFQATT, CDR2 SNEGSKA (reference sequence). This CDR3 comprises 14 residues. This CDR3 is CSAPSGGAVRTQYF. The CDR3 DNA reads TGCAGTGCCCCTAGCGGGGGGGCCGTTAGGACCCAGTACTTC.

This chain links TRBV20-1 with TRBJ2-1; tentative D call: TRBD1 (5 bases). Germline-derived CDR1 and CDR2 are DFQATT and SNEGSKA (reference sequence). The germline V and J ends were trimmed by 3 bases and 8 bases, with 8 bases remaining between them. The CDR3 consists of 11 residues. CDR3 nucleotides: TGCAGTGCTAGTTCACAGGATGAGCAGTTCTTC. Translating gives CSASSQDEQFF.

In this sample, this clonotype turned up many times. CDR3 loop: CSVGQVSYEQYF. The CDR3 DNA is TGCAGCGTTGGGCAGGTATCCTACGAGCAGTACTTC. J is TRBJ2-7 and V is TRBV29-1; the D is unclear. The germline gives CDR1 SQVTM, CDR2 ANQGSEA. V lost 4 bases and J 1 base, leaving 8 bases between the germline ends. The CDR3 loop spans 12 amino acids.

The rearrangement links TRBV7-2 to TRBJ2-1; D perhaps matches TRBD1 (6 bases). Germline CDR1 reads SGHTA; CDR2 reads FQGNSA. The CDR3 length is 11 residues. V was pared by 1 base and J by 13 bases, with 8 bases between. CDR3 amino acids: CASSLEQGQFF. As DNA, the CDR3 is TGTGCCAGCAGCTTAGAACAGGGCCAGTTCTTC.

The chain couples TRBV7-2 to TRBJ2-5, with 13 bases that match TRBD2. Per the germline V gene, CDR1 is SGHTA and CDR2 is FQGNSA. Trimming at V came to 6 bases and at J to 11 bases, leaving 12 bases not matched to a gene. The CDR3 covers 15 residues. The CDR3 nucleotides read TGTGCCAGCAGTTGGACTAGCGGGGGAAGGAATGAGCAGTACTTC. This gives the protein CASSWTSGGRNEQYF.

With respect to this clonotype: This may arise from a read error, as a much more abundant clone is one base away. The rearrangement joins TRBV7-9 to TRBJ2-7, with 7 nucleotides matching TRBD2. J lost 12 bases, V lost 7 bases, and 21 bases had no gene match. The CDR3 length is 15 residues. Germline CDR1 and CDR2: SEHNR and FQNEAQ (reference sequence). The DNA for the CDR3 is TGTGCCAGCAACCTCGGGGGGTTCGTGGGAGAGACCCTGTACTTC. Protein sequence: CASNLGGFVGETLYF.

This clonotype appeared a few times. CDR3 coding DNA: TGTGCCAGCAGCCGGAGGGGGCCAGGGGCCTACGAGCAGTACTTC. This translates into CASSRRGPGAYEQYF. J is TRBJ2-7 and V is TRBV11-2, with a tentative D call TRBD1 (7 bases). The CDR3 consists of 15 residues. Germline loops: CDR1 SGHAT, CDR2 FQNNGV. The V end lost 5 bases, the J end lost 2 bases, and 16 bases lay between the germline ends.

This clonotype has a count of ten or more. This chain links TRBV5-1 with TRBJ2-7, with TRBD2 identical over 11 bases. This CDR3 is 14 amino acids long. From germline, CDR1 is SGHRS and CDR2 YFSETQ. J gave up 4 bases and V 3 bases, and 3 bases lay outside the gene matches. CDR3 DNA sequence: TGCGCCAGCAGCTCCACTAGCGGGGGTTACGAGCAGTACTTC. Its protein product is CASSSTSGGYEQYF.

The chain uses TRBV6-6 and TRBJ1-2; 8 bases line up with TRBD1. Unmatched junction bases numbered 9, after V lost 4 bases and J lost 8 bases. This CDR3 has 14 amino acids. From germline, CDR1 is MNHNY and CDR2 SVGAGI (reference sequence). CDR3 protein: CASSLPRQGSGYTF. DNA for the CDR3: TGTGCCAGCAGTTTACCCCGACAGGGGAGCGGCTACACCTTC.

CDR3 protein: CSARGGTGGRSYNSPLHF. CDR3 nucleotides: TGCAGTGCTAGAGGAGGGACAGGGGGGCGCTCCTATAATTCACCCCTCCACTTT. The rearrangement joins TRBV20-1 to TRBJ1-6; 11 bases line up with TRBD1. This CDR3 has 18 amino acids. Germline CDR1 is DFQATT and CDR2 is SNEGSKA (reference sequence). V shed 1 base, J shed 0 bases, and the junction held 5 bases outside the gene matches.

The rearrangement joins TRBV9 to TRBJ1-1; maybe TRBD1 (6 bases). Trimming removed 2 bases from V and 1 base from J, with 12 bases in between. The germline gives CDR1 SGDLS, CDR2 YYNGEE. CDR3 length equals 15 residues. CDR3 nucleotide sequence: TGTGCCAGCAGCGTGGGACACCGTCAGAACACTGAAGCTTTCTTT. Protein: CASSVGHRQNTEAFF.

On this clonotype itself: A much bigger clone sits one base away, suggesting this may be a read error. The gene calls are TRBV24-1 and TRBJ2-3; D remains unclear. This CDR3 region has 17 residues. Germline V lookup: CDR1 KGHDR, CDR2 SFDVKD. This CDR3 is CAISDLGRLPGTDTQYF. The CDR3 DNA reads TGTGCCATCAGTGATTTGGGCCGACTCCCCGGCACAGATACGCAGTATTTT.

CDR3 loop: CASSASGGATGELFF. CDR3 sequence (DNA): TGTGCCAGCAGCGCTAGCGGGGGGGCCACCGGGGAGCTGTTTTTT. V gene TRBV4-2 combines with J gene TRBJ2-2, with 12 bases fitting TRBD2. CDR3 length: 15 residues. The ends lost 5 bases at V and 4 bases at J; junction bases unmatched: 2. Germline CDR1 reads LGHNA; CDR2 reads YNFKEQ.

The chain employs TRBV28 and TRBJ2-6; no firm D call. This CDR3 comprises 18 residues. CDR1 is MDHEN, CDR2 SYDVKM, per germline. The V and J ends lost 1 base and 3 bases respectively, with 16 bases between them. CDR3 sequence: CASSLLLPEQSGANVLTF. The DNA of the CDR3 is TGTGCCAGCAGTTTATTGCTCCCGGAACAGAGTGGGGCCAACGTCCTGACTTTC.

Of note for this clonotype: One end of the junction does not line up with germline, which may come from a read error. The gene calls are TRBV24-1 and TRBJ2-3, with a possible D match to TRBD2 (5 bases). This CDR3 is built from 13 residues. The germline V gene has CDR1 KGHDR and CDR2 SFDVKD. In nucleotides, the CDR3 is TGTGCCGCCAGTAGGACGGGCGCGGGTACGCAGTATTTT. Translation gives CAASRTGAGTQYF.

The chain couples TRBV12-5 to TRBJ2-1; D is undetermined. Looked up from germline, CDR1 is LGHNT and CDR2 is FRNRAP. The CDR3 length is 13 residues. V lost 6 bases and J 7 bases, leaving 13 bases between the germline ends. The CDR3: CASGRSSGNEQFF. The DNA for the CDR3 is TGTGCTAGTGGGAGGTCCTCCGGAAATGAGCAGTTCTTC.